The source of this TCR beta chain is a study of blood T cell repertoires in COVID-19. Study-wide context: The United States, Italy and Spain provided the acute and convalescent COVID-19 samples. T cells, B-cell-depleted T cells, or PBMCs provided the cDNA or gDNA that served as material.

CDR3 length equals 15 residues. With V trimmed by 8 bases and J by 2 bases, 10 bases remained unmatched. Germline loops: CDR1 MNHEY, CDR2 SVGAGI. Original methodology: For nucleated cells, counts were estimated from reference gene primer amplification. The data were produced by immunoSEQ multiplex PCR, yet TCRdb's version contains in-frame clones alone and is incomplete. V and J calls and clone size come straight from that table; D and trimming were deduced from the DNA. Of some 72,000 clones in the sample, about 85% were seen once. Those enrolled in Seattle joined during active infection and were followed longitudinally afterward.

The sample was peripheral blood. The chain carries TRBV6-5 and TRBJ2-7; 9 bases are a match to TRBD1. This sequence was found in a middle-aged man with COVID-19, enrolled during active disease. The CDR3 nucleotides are TGTGCCAGCGCCCCGGGACAGGGAAGGCCCTACGAGCAGTACTTC. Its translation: CASAPGQGRPYEQYF.